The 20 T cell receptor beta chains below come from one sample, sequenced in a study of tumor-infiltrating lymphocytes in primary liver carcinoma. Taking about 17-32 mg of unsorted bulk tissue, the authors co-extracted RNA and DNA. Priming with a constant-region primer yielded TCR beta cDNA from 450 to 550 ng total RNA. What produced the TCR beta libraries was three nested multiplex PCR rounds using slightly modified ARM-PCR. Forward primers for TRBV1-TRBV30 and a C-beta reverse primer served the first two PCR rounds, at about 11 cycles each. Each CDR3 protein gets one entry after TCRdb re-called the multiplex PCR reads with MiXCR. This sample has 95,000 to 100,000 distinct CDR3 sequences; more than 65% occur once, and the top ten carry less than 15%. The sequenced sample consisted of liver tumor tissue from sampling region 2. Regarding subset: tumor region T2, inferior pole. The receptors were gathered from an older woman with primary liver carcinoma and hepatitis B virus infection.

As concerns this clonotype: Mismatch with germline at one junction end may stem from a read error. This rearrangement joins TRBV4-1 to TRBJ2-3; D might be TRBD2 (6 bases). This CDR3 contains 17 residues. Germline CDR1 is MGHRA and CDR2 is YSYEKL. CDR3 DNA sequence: TGCGCCAGCAGCCGAGGATGGCAGGGAGGACTTGGAGATACGCGGTATTTT. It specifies CASSRGWQGGLGDTRYF.

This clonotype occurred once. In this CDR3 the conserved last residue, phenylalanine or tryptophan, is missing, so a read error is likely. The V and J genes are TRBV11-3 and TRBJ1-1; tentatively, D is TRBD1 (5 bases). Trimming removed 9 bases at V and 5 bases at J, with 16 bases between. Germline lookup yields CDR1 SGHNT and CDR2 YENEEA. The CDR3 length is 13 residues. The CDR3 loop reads CASTHGRVTEAFS. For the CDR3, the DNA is TGTGCCAGTACTCATGGCAGGGTTACTGAAGCTTTCTCT.

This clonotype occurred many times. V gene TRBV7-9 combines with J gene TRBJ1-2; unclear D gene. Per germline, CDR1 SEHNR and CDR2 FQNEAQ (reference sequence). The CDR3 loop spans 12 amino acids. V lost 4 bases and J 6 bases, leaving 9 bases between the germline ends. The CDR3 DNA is TGTGCCAGCAGCTCCACCGAGGATGGCTACACCTTC. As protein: CASSSTEDGYTF.

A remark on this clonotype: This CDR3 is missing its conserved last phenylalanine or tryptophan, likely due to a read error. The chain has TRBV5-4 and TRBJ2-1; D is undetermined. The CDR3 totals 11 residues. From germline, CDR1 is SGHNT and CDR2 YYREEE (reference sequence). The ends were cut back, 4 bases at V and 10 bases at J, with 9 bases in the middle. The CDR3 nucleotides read TGTGCCAGCAGCCTCTCTTCGGAGCAGTTCTCC. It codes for CASSLSSEQFS.

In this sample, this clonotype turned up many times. CDR3 DNA sequence: TGTGCCAGCAGCAACAGGGGGCGCGATGGAGAGCAGTACTTC. It yields the protein CASSNRGRDGEQYF. J is TRBJ2-7 and V is TRBV7-8, with 9 bases identical to TRBD1. CDR1 SGHVS and CDR2 FQNEAQ come from the germline V gene. V shed 5 bases, J shed 7 bases, and the junction held 9 bases outside the gene matches. CDR3 length equals 14 residues.

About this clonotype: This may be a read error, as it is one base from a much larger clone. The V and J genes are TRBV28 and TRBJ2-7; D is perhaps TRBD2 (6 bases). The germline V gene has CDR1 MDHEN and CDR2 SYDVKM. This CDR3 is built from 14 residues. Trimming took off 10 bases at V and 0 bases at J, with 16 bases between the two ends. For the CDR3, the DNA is TGTGCCATCGGGCGGGACTGGAGCTCCTACGAGCAGTACTTC. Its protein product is CAIGRDWSSYEQYF.

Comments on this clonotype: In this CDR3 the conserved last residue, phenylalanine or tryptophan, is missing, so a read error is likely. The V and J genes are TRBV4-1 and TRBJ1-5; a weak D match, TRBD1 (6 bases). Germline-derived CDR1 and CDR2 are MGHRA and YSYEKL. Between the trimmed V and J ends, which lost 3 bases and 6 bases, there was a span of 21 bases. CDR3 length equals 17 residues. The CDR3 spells CASSHRTLTGIGQPQHY. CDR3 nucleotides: TGCGCCAGCAGCCATAGAACCCTAACAGGGATCGGTCAGCCCCAGCATTAT.

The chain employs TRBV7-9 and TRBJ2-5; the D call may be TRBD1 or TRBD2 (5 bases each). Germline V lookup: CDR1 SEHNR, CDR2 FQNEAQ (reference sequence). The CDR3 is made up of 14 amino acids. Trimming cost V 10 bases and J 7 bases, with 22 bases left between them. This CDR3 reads CATSARDRHGTQYF. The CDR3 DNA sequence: TGTGCCACCTCTGCCCGGGACCGACACGGGACCCAGTACTTC.

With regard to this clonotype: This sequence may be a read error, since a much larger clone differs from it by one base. The CDR3 sequence is CASGPVAFSGNTIYF. The CDR3 DNA reads TGTGCTAGTGGTCCGGTAGCGTTCTCTGGAAACACCATATATTTT. The rearrangement links TRBV12-5 to TRBJ1-3; D not resolved. The CDR3 runs to 15 residues. Germline V gives CDR1 LGHNT, CDR2 FRNRAP. Trimming cost V 5 bases and J 0 bases, with 11 bases left between them.

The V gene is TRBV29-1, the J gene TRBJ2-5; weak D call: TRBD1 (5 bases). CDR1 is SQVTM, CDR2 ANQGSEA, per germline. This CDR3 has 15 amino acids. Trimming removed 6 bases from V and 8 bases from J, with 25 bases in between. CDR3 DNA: TGCAGCGTCGATCCAGGGTTTGGGTTCGCGGATACCCAGTACTTC. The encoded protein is CSVDPGFGFADTQYF. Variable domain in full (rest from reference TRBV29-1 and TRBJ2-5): SAVISQKPSRDICQRGTSLTIQCQVDSQVTMMFWYRQQPGQSLTLIATANQGSEATYESGFVIDKFPISRPNLTFSTLTVSNMSPEDSSIYLCSVDPGFGFADTQYFGPGTRLLVL.

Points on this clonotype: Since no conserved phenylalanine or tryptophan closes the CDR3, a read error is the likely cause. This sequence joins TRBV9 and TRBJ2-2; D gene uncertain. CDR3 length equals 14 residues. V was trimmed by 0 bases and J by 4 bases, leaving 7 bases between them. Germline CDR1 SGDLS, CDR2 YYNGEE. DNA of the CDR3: TGTGCCAGCAGCGTAGGAAGGATCACCGGGGAGCTGTTTTAT. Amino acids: CASSVGRITGELFY.

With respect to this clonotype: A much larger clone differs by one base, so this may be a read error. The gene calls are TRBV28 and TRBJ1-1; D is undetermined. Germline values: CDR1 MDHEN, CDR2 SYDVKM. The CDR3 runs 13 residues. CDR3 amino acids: CVSSSTSTPRAFF. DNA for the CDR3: TGTGTCAGCAGTTCAACCTCTACCCCAAGGGCTTTCTTT. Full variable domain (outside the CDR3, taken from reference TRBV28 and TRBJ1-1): DVKVTQSSRYLVKRTGEKVFLECVQDMDHENMFWYRQDPGLGLRLIYFSYDVKMKEKGDIPEGYSVSREKKERFSLILESASTNQTSMYLCVSSSTSTPRAFFGQGTRLTVV.

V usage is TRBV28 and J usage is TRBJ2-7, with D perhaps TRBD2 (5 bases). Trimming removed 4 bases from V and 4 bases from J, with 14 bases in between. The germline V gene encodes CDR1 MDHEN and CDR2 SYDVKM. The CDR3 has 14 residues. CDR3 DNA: TGTGCCAGCAGTTCAGGACGGGGTATATACGAGCAGTACTTC. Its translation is CASSSGRGIYEQYF.

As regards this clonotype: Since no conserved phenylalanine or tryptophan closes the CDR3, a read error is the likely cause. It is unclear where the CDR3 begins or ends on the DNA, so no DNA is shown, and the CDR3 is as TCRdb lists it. The CDR3 sequence is CASRQTSSGANVLTV. This chain connects TRBV10-2 to TRBJ2-6. The germline CDR1 and CDR2 sequences are WSHSY and SAAADI. A total of 15 residues make up the CDR3, ends included.

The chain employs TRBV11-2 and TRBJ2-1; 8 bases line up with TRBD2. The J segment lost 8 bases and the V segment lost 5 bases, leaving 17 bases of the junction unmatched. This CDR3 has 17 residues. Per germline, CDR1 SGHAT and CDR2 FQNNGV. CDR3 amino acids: CASSRKPTGGPGDEQFF. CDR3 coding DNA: TGTGCCAGCAGCAGGAAACCAACGGGAGGGCCGGGGGATGAGCAGTTCTTC.

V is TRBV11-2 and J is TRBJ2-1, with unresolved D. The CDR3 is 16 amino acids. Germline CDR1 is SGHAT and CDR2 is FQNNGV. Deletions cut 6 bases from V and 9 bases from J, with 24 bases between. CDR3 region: CASSRLNPEVASEQFF. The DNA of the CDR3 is TGTGCCAGCAGTCGACTGAACCCCGAGGTTGCCAGTGAGCAGTTCTTC.

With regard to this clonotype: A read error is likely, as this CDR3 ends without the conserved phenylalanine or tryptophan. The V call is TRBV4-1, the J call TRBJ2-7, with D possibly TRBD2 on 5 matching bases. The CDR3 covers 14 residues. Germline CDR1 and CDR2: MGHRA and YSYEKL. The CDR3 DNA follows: TGTGCCAGCAGCCAAGCGGAGAGCTCCTACGAGCAGTACATC. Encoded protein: CASSQAESSYEQYI.

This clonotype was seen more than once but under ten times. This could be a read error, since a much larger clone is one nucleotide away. CDR3 protein: CATSYSGNEQYF. The CDR3, as DNA: TGTGCCACCAGTTACTCCGGCAACGAGCAGTACTTC. The chain joins TRBV6-6 to TRBJ2-7; D not certain. Germline lookup yields CDR1 MNHNY and CDR2 SVGAGI (reference sequence). The CDR3 covers 12 residues.

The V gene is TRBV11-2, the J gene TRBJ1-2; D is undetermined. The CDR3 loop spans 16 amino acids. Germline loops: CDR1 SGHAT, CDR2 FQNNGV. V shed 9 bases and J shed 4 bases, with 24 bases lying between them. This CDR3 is CASSIGTPEVFYGYTF. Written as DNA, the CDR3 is TGTGCCAGTAGCATCGGTACACCGGAGGTGTTCTATGGCTACACCTTC.

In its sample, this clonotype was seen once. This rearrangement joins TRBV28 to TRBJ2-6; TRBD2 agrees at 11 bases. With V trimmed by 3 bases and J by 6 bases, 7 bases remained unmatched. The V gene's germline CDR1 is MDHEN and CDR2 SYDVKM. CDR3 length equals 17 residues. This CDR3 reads CASSLVSGRAVANVLTF. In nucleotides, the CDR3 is TGTGCCAGCAGTTTGGTTAGCGGGAGGGCTGTGGCCAACGTCCTGACTTTC.